The clone carrying this TCR beta chain is deemed medium-sized. V gave up 4 bases and J gave up 7 bases; unmatched junction bases: 6. CDR1 and CDR2 (germline): MNHEY, SMNVEV (reference sequence). This CDR3 contains 14 residues. This record comes from a study of blood T cell repertoires in COVID-19. Study-wide background: COVID-19 samples, acute and convalescent, were from the United States, Italy and Spain. In each case, the material was cDNA or gDNA derived from T cells, B-cell-depleted T cells, or PBMCs.

Source study methods: Estimation of nucleated cell counts was performed using reference gene primer amplification. Profiled with immunoSEQ multiplex PCR; TCRdb holds only in-frame clones, not every one. The DNA gave D and trimming, while V, J and clone size come from that table. Among over 45,000 clones listed, approximately 88% were seen once. This chain links TRBV27 with TRBJ2-1; the match to TRBD2 covers 8 bases. This TCR derives from a man aged 50 or older with active COVID-19. Source material: peripheral blood. The CDR3, as DNA: TGTGCCAGCAGTTCTCGACTAGCGCCGAATGAGCAGTTCTTC. Translated, it gives CASSSRLAPNEQFF.